Reported below is one TCR beta chain. The entry originates in a study of human T cells and chemical hapten exposure. V gave up 0 bases and J gave up 0 bases, with 9 bases separating them. CDR1 MNHEY and CDR2 SVGAGI come from the germline V gene. The CDR3 extends over 16 amino acids. TCRdb redid the calling of the 5' RACE reads with MiXCR, one entry per CDR3 protein. The profile covers roughly 110,000 distinct CDR3 sequences, with approximately 20% appearing a single time and 2.8% taken by the ten largest. Unseparated into fractions, whole blood served as the source from which total RNA was extracted. The chain couples TRBV6-5 to TRBJ1-3; no clear D. The clonotype originates from a human donor in good health. Here the CDR3 DNA reads TGTGCCAGCAGTTACTCGCGGGTCGGCTCTGGAAACACCATATATTTT. This gives the protein CASSYSRVGSGNTIYF.